The 27 T cell receptor beta chains listed next were all sequenced from one sample in a study of identical twins' blood T cells. Using its own MiXCR run on the 5' RACE reads, TCRdb lists one record per CDR3 protein. The sample contains roughly 340,000 distinct CDR3 sequences, over 25% of which appear only once. Sample: PBMCs. The receptor source for this set is a woman aged 18 to 55 in good health.

The chain joins TRBV29-1 to TRBJ2-6, with D unclear. The V gene's germline CDR1 is SQVTM and CDR2 ANQGSEA. V lost 7 bases and J 0 bases, leaving 7 bases between the germline ends. This CDR3 is built from 13 residues. CDR3 nucleotide sequence: TGCAGCGGCACTCTCTCTGGGGCCAACGTCCTGACTTTC. Amino acid sequence: CSGTLSGANVLTF.

The chain joins TRBV2 to TRBJ2-7, with TRBD2 matching 7 bases. CDR3 length: 14 residues. Per the germline V gene, CDR1 is SNHLY and CDR2 is FYNNEI. Trimming took 2 bases from V and 0 from J; bases not matched to a gene: 1. The CDR3 sequence is CASSEQRDSYEQYF. The CDR3 coding sequence is TGTGCCAGCAGTGAACAGCGGGACTCCTACGAGCAGTACTTC. Together with reference TRBV2 and TRBJ2-7, the CDR3 gives the full variable domain: EPEVTQTPSHQVTQMGQEVILRCVPISNHLYFYWYRQILGQKVEFLVSFYNNEISEKSEIFDDQFSVERPDGSNFTLKIRSTKLEDSAMYFCASSEQRDSYEQYFGPGTRLTVT.

This clonotype was seen many times. CDR3 DNA: TGTGCCAGCAGTTTACTACGGGGTAATACTGAAGCTTTCTTT. Translated, it gives CASSLLRGNTEAFF. The V and J genes are TRBV12-3 or TRBV12-4 and TRBJ1-1; unclear D gene. The CDR3 is made up of 14 amino acids. V lost 2 bases and J lost 5, with 12 bases in between.

This clonotype came up many times. CDR3 coding DNA: TGTGCCGTGAGGGCAACGAACACCGGGGAGCTGTTTTTT. The encoded protein is CAVRATNTGELFF. The chain carries TRBV10-3 and TRBJ2-2; D possibly corresponds to TRBD2 (5 bases). The CDR3 sequence is 13 residues long. Germline V gives CDR1 ENHRY, CDR2 SYGVKD. Between the trimmed V and J ends, which lost 11 bases and 0 bases, there was a span of 10 bases.

The chain couples TRBV29-1 to TRBJ2-3; D not resolved. Trimming left V 8 bases short and J 0 bases short, with 9 bases between. Germline V lookup: CDR1 SQVTM, CDR2 ANQGSEA. The CDR3 covers 12 residues. The CDR3 DNA sequence: TGCAGCACCAGTAAGAGCACAGATACGCAGTATTTT. Translation: CSTSKSTDTQYF.

This chain connects TRBV7-7 to TRBJ1-3; no reliable D call. CDR1 and CDR2 (germline): SSHAT, FNYEAQ (reference sequence). The CDR3 runs to 15 residues. The CDR3 nucleotides read TGTGCTAACAGCGTCGACGTGAGCTCTGGAAACACCATATATTTT. This codes for CANSVDVSSGNTIYF. The full variable domain, rest sourced from reference TRBV7-7 and TRBJ1-3, is GAGVSQSPRYKVTKRGQDVTLRCDPISSHATLYWYQQALGQGPEFLTYFNYEAQPDKSGLPSDRFSAERPEGSISTLTIQRTEQRDSAMYRCANSVDVSSGNTIYFGEGSWLTVV.

The rearrangement links TRBV4-3 to TRBJ1-6, with D unresolved. Trimming left V 0 bases short and J 7 bases short, with 10 bases between. Looked up from germline, CDR1 is LGHNA and CDR2 is YSLEER. The CDR3 contains 15 residues. In nucleotides, the CDR3 is TGCGCCAGCAGCCAAGAGCAGGACGGCAATTCACCCCTCCACTTT. Residues: CASSQEQDGNSPLHF.

This clonotype was picked up a small number of times. The chain couples TRBV7-2 to TRBJ1-1; 8 bases are shared with TRBD1. Germline V CDR1 and CDR2: SGHTA, FQGNSA. The V and J ends lost 5 bases and 1 base, in that order; junction bases with no gene match: 6. This CDR3 is built from 15 residues. This CDR3 reads CASSRTGSENTEAFF. The CDR3 nucleotides are TGTGCCAGCAGCCGGACAGGGTCCGAGAACACTGAAGCTTTCTTT.

This chain links TRBV6-2 or TRBV6-3 with TRBJ1-1; no clear D. Germline loops: CDR1 MNHEY, CDR2 SVGEGT. The CDR3 is 18 residues long. With 6 bases removed from V and 1 base from J, the gap between germline ends came to 24 bases. CDR3 residues: CASSLGRVGYSPNTEAFF. The CDR3 DNA is TGTGCCAGCAGCCTAGGGCGGGTTGGCTATTCGCCGAACACTGAAGCTTTCTTT.

V usage is TRBV20-1 and J usage is TRBJ1-1; D is possibly TRBD1 (6 bases). This CDR3 spans 13 amino acids. Between the trimmed V and J ends, which lost 4 bases and 1 base, there was a span of 10 bases. Germline V gene data show CDR1 as DFQATT and CDR2 as SNEGSKA (reference sequence). CDR3 sequence (DNA): TGCAGTGCTACGGAACAGGGGAACACTGAAGCTTTCTTT. Translating it yields CSATEQGNTEAFF.

This clonotype was counted at least ten times. This chain joins TRBV10-3 and TRBJ2-2, with D possibly TRBD2 on 6 matching bases. CDR3 size: 13 residues. V was pared by 7 bases and J by 8 bases, with 14 bases between. Germline CDR1 reads ENHRY; CDR2 reads SYGVKD. CDR3 nucleotides: TGTGCCATCAAAATAGCGGTCCTTGGGGAGCTGTTTTTT. Translated: CAIKIAVLGELFF.

Written as DNA, the CDR3 is TGTGCCAGCAGCCCCCGGGTGAATCTTGACACCGGGGAGCTGTTTTTT. Its translation is CASSPRVNLDTGELFF. The V and J genes are TRBV5-4 and TRBJ2-2; D is unclear. This CDR3 spans 16 amino acids. Trimming took 4 bases from V and 3 from J, leaving 16 bases between them. In germline, CDR1 is SGHNT, CDR2 YYREEE (reference sequence).

In its sample, this clonotype was seen once. It may be a read error: a sequence one base away is much more abundant. The genes are TRBV7-2 and TRBJ1-6; D gene uncertain. CDR3 length: 12 residues. Looked up from germline, CDR1 is SGHTA and CDR2 is FQGNSA. This chain's CDR3 is CAGSSRHSSLHF. The CDR3 bases are TGTGCCGGCAGCTCACGGCATTCCTCCCTCCACTTT.

The chain carries TRBV18 and TRBJ2-6, with D hard to call. The germline CDR1 and CDR2 sequences are KGHSH and LQKENI. The CDR3 has 14 amino acids. V was cut by 6 bases and J by 0 bases, with 6 bases left in between. DNA for the CDR3: TGTGCCAGCTCTACGAGCTCTGGGGCCAACGTCCTGACTTTC. It specifies CASSTSSGANVLTF.

The rearrangement joins TRBV20-1 to TRBJ2-1, with TRBD2 as a possible D gene (5 bases). Per the germline V gene, CDR1 is DFQATT and CDR2 is SNEGSKA (reference sequence). V was cut by 2 bases and J by 6 bases, with 14 bases left in between. The CDR3 consists of 14 residues. The DNA of the CDR3 is TGCAGTGCTAGATCTCCGGGAACGGTCAATGAGCAGTTCTTC. The encoded protein is CSARSPGTVNEQFF.

The rearrangement uses TRBV7-9 and TRBJ1-2; 7 bases align to TRBD1. This CDR3 comprises 17 residues. Trimming took 4 bases from V and 8 from J; bases not matched to a gene: 19. The germline CDR1 and CDR2 sequences are SEHNR and FQNEAQ (reference sequence). The CDR3 coding sequence is TGTGCCAGCAGCTCTACCGGGACAGCTACCTTCTCGAAGGGCTACACCTTC. Its protein is CASSSTGTATFSKGYTF.

This clonotype has just a few counts. J is TRBJ2-1 and V is TRBV3-1, with 9 bases lining up with TRBD2. Germline values: CDR1 LGHDT, CDR2 YNNKEL (reference sequence). The length of the CDR3 is 14 residues. V lost 5 bases and J lost 7; bases outside the gene matches: 6. The CDR3 DNA is TGTGCCAGCAGCACTCTAGCGGGGACAAATGAGCAGTTCTTC. Its translation is CASSTLAGTNEQFF.

V gene TRBV4-3 combines with J gene TRBJ2-2, with D tentatively TRBD2 (6 bases). Germline CDR1 LGHNA, CDR2 YSLEER. Trimming took 0 bases from V and 0 from J, leaving 11 bases between them. The CDR3 is 17 residues long. CDR3 nucleotides: TGCGCCAGCAGCCAAGAGGTCGGCGGGACGAACACCGGGGAGCTGTTTTTT. Its translation: CASSQEVGGTNTGELFF.

V usage is TRBV7-9 and J usage is TRBJ1-1; tentative D call: TRBD1 (6 bases). The V end lost 5 bases, the J end lost 1 base, and 20 bases lay between the germline ends. The CDR3 is made up of 17 amino acids. Germline V CDR1 and CDR2: SEHNR, FQNEAQ (reference sequence). CDR3 sequence: CASSPGTWGGPNTEAFF. CDR3 DNA: TGTGCCAGCAGCCCAGGGACATGGGGGGGACCGAACACTGAAGCTTTCTTT.

This clonotype was seen a handful of times. The rearrangement uses TRBV5-1 and TRBJ1-1; D uncertain. Germline V gene data show CDR1 as SGHRS and CDR2 as YFSETQ. V gave up 4 bases and J gave up 3 bases, with 13 bases separating them. This CDR3 region has 14 residues. CDR3 sequence: CASSPTVGDTEAFF. Here the CDR3 DNA reads TGCGCCAGCAGCCCGACCGTTGGGGACACTGAAGCTTTCTTT. Looking up the rest from reference TRBV5-1 and TRBJ1-1 gives the full variable domain: KAGVTQTPRYLIKTRGQQVTLSCSPISGHRSVSWYQQTPGQGLQFLFEYFSETQRNKGNFPGRFSGRQFSNSRSEMNVSTLELGDSALYLCASSPTVGDTEAFFGQGTRLTVV.

With regard to this clonotype: With a much larger clone just one base away, this may be a read error. J is TRBJ2-2 and V is TRBV5-6; D unclear. Germline CDR1 SGHDT, CDR2 YYEEEE. The CDR3 is made up of 12 amino acids. This CDR3 reads CVSSLRSGELFF. The CDR3 nucleotides read TGTGTCAGCAGCTTGCGTTCCGGGGAGCTGTTTTTT. Full variable domain (missing parts from reference TRBV5-6 and TRBJ2-2): DAGVTQSPTHLIKTRGQQVTLRCSPKSGHDTVSWYQQALGQGPQFIFQYYEEEERQRGNFPDRFSGHQFPNYSSELNVNALLLGDSALYLCVSSLRSGELFFGEGSRLTVL.

In regard to this clonotype: This may arise from a read error, as a much more abundant clone is one base away. This rearrangement joins TRBV19 to TRBJ1-1, with D possibly being TRBD1 (5 bases). The germline V gene encodes CDR1 LNHDA and CDR2 SQIVND (reference sequence). The CDR3 length is 13 residues. CDR3 loop: CASSAGIGTESFF. Here the CDR3 DNA reads TGTGCCAGTAGTGCAGGGATTGGCACTGAATCTTTCTTT.

This clonotype appeared a few times. The V call is TRBV11-2, the J call TRBJ2-2; D is unclear. The CDR3 extends over 15 amino acids. Germline assignment: CDR1 SGHAT and CDR2 FQNNGV. Trimming removed 2 bases from V and 5 bases from J, with 12 bases in between. The CDR3 region has the DNA TGTGCCAGCAGCTTACGGAAGGTTAATACCGGGGAGCTGTTTTTT. Protein: CASSLRKVNTGELFF.

Turning to this clonotype: The germline gene is not matched at one end of the junction; a read error may be the cause. This chain uses TRBV7-8 with TRBJ1-5; D uncertain. In germline, CDR1 is SGHVS, CDR2 FQNEAQ. The CDR3 runs to 16 residues. This CDR3 reads CAGSPRTRTVDQPQHF. The CDR3 region has the DNA TGTGCCGGCAGCCCTCGGACCAGGACGGTAGATCAGCCCCAGCATTTT.

This clonotype was observed a few times. The chain uses TRBV12-3 or TRBV12-4 and TRBJ1-1; D not certain. This CDR3 has 13 residues. V gave up 6 bases and J gave up 7 bases, with 15 bases separating them. The CDR3 DNA sequence: TGTGCCAGCAGGTCCGGCCAAGAAAGTGAAGCTTTCTTT. Translated: CASRSGQESEAFF.

This chain joins TRBV11-3 and TRBJ2-7, with 12 bases lining up with TRBD1. Germline assignment: CDR1 SGHNT and CDR2 YENEEA. The V and J ends lost 2 bases and 5 bases, in that order; junction bases with no gene match: 16. The CDR3 has 19 residues. This CDR3 reads CASSLLIIGAGTGGDEQYF. CDR3 DNA sequence: TGTGCCAGCAGCTTATTGATAATTGGGGCCGGGACAGGGGGCGACGAGCAGTACTTC.

V usage is TRBV19 and J usage is TRBJ2-1, with D tentatively TRBD2 (6 bases). Trimming took off 3 bases at V and 6 bases at J, with 12 bases between the two ends. This CDR3 is built from 14 residues. The germline gives CDR1 LNHDA, CDR2 SQIVND (reference sequence). The CDR3 here is CASSMTGVSNEQFF. The CDR3, as DNA: TGTGCCAGTAGTATGACGGGAGTAAGCAATGAGCAGTTCTTC.